A single sample is the source of the 10 T cell receptor beta chains below, sequenced in a study of cytotoxic CD8 clonotypes in ibrutinib-treated CLL. The method was immunoSEQ multiplex PCR; TCRdb's version includes in-frame clones alone and lacks a portion of them. This sample has under 300,000 clones, with roughly 70% found just once. This material consisted of PBMCs, taken after 24 months of ibrutinib treatment. These receptor sequences come from a human donor with chronic lymphocytic leukemia.

The V call is TRBV20-1, the J call TRBJ2-1, with D possibly being TRBD2 (5 bases). The length of the CDR3 is 11 residues. From germline, CDR1 is DFQATT and CDR2 SNEGSKA (reference sequence). V gave up 6 bases and J gave up 9 bases, with 12 bases separating them. The CDR3 nucleotides are TGCAGTGCCCAAGGACTCAGTGAGCAGTTCTTC. It encodes CSAQGLSEQFF.

The chain has TRBV6-5 and TRBJ2-3; D is possibly TRBD2 (5 bases). In germline, CDR1 is MNHEY, CDR2 SVGAGI. The CDR3 runs to 14 residues. V gave up 2 bases and J gave up 2 bases, with 8 bases separating them. The CDR3 loop is CASSYPGITDTQYF. CDR3 bases: TGTGCCAGCAGTTACCCGGGGATCACAGATACGCAGTATTTT.

V is TRBV28 and J is TRBJ2-4; a weak D match, TRBD2 (6 bases). V shed 3 bases and J shed 7 bases, with 13 bases lying between them. CDR1 MDHEN and CDR2 SYDVKM come from the germline V gene. The CDR3 consists of 14 residues. The CDR3 region has the DNA TGTGCCAGCAGTTTCCGGGATGGGGGGAACATTCAGTACTTC. The encoded protein is CASSFRDGGNIQYF.

This clone was seen more than once but under ten times. The chain has TRBV29-1 and TRBJ2-5; D is unclear. Germline-derived CDR1 and CDR2 are SQVTM and ANQGSEA. There are 10 residues in the CDR3. V dropped 4 bases and J dropped 1 base, with 1 base sitting between them. This chain's CDR3 is CSVAQETQYF. The CDR3 DNA reads TGCAGCGTTGCCCAAGAGACCCAGTACTTC.

The chain couples TRBV25-1 to TRBJ2-3; 13 bases map to TRBD2. The CDR3 loop spans 18 amino acids. The J segment lost 3 bases and the V segment lost 3 bases, leaving 9 bases of the junction unmatched. From germline, CDR1 is MGHDK and CDR2 SYGVNS. CDR3 bases: TGTGCCAGCAGTGACCCCCTCCTGACTAGCGGGAGGACAGATACGCAGTATTTT. Its translation: CASSDPLLTSGRTDTQYF.

The chain couples TRBV9 to TRBJ2-1; D is possibly TRBD1 or TRBD2 (5 bases each). Between the trimmed V and J ends, which lost 0 bases and 5 bases, there was a span of 18 bases. From germline, CDR1 is SGDLS and CDR2 YYNGEE. The CDR3 is 17 amino acids. CDR3 bases: TGTGCCAGCAGCGTAGAGGTTGTTTCGGGGCCCCACAATGAGCAGTTCTTC. It specifies CASSVEVVSGPHNEQFF.

The chain joins TRBV14 to TRBJ2-7; 7 bases are a match to TRBD1. Germline CDR1 SGHDN, CDR2 FVKESK. Losses at the gene ends were 5 bases for V and 5 bases for J; bases not matched to a gene: 12. There are 15 residues in the CDR3. CDR3 DNA: TGTGCCAGCAGCACAACGACAGGGTACGTGCACGAGCAGTACTTC. This sequence encodes CASSTTTGYVHEQYF.

The chain recombines TRBV28 with TRBJ2-7; D not resolved. CDR1 is MDHEN and CDR2 is SYDVKM in the germline V gene. Trimming left V 3 bases short and J 0 bases short, with 6 bases between. This CDR3 is built from 13 residues. CDR3 region: CASSLQVSYEQYF. The CDR3 region has the DNA TGTGCCAGCAGTTTGCAGGTCTCCTACGAGCAGTACTTC.

The rearrangement links TRBV27 to TRBJ1-4; 7 bases fit TRBD1. The CDR3 has 15 residues. Germline V CDR1 and CDR2: MNHEY, SMNVEV (reference sequence). V was clipped by 7 bases and J by 2 bases; unmatched bases: 7. The CDR3 spells CASTRQGRTNEKLFF. The DNA for the CDR3 is TGTGCCAGCACCCGACAGGGTCGCACTAATGAAAAACTGTTTTTT.

The chain's CDR3 is CASSIGRTGELFF. In DNA form, the CDR3 reads TGTGCCAGTAGTATCGGTAGGACCGGGGAGCTGTTTTTT. This chain uses TRBV19 with TRBJ2-2; D gene ambiguous. The CDR3 length is 13 residues. The V gene's germline CDR1 is LNHDA and CDR2 SQIVND (reference sequence). V was clipped by 3 bases and J by 5 bases, with 7 bases between them.